This T cell receptor beta chain was observed in a study of T cell responses to AZD1222 COVID-19 vaccine. Samples with a second dose at about 4 or about 12 weeks were pooled together. Using immunoSEQ multiplex PCR, the repertoire was profiled, and TCRdb retains in-frame clones only, with some absent. The data contain roughly 180,000 clones, 85% to 95% of them singletons. With regard to this clone: Its antigen is undetermined.

Whole-study results and caveats: Researchers took repertoire samples only after the peak T cell response had come.

The CDR3 runs to 15 residues. Trimming removed 1 base from V and 5 bases from J, with 13 bases in between. The germline V gene encodes CDR1 SGHTS and CDR2 YDEGEE. The chain recombines TRBV5-8 with TRBJ2-1; D gene uncertain. Sequencing used peripheral blood, obtained 28 days after the second AZD1222 dose. The receptor was derived from an adult who received the AZD1222 COVID-19 vaccine. The CDR3 DNA reads TGTGCCAGCAGCTTGCGTATCGGGTTCAACAATGAGCAGTTCTTC. This sequence encodes CASSLRIGFNNEQFF.